Below, 23 T cell receptor beta chains from the same sample are listed, as sequenced in a study of identical twins. MiXCR, applied by TCRdb to the 5' RACE reads, yields one record per CDR3 protein. The data show roughly 1,500,000 distinct CDR3 sequences, more than 30% seen once. Source material: cord blood. The receptors come from a newborn girl in good health.

The gene calls are TRBV28 and TRBJ2-5, with D hard to call. The V end was cut by 7 bases, the J end by 11 bases, with 20 bases between. CDR3 length: 13 residues. Germline CDR1 reads MDHEN; CDR2 reads SYDVKM. The CDR3 DNA sequence: TGTGCCAGCACGCCGGTTATAAACAATGAGCAGTACTTC. Its protein is CASTPVINNEQYF.

A word on this clonotype: This clone may be a read error of a much larger clone one base away. V and J are TRBV4-2 and TRBJ2-1; 12 bases map to TRBD2. The CDR3 consists of 15 residues. CDR1 LGHNA and CDR2 YNFKEQ come from the germline V gene. CDR3 loop: CASSPGLAGRNGQFF. CDR3 DNA: TGTGCCAGCAGTCCGGGACTAGCGGGTCGCAATGGGCAGTTCTTC.

This clonotype was picked up a small number of times. J is TRBJ2-7 and V is TRBV12-3 or TRBV12-4; 8 bases line up with TRBD2. The CDR3 has 14 amino acids. Trimming cost V 2 bases and J 5 bases; bases outside gene matches: 5. Here the CDR3 DNA reads TGTGCCAGCAGTTTATCAAGCGGGAGCCACGAGCAGTACTTC. Translating gives CASSLSSGSHEQYF.

V gene TRBV4-2 combines with J gene TRBJ1-4; possible D gene TRBD1, 5 bases. V was cut by 4 bases and J by 4 bases, with 13 bases left in between. The CDR3 covers 15 residues. The V gene's germline CDR1 is LGHNA and CDR2 YNFKEQ. CDR3 DNA sequence: TGTGCCAGCAGCCGAGGGGAGGCCGTTAATGAAAAACTGTTTTTT. Translation gives CASSRGEAVNEKLFF.

Of note for this clonotype: At one boundary the junction diverges from the germline segment, which might be a read error. J is TRBJ1-5 and V is TRBV12-3 or TRBV12-4; D not resolved. This CDR3 spans 15 amino acids. This CDR3 is CASSLLAGGNEPQHF. CDR3 DNA: TGTGCCAGCAGTTTACTAGCGGGAGGCAATGAGCCCCAGCATTTT.

This clonotype was seen a few times. This chain joins TRBV21-1 and TRBJ2-5; TRBD2 was called by the table and not checked on the DNA. TRBV21-1 corresponds to a pseudogene. The length of the CDR3 is 15 residues. This CDR3 reads CASDSPGLAAETQYF. CDR3 in DNA: TGTGCCAGCGACTCCCCGGGACTAGCGGCAGAGACCCAGTACTTC.

This clonotype came up a few times. The J gene is TRBJ1-2, the V gene TRBV9; D remains ambiguous. The CDR3 has 17 amino acids. With 1 base removed from V and 6 bases from J, the gap between germline ends came to 22 bases. Looked up from germline, CDR1 is SGDLS and CDR2 is YYNGEE. The CDR3 here is CASSVTGRSHIWDGYTF. CDR3 in DNA: TGTGCCAGCAGCGTAACGGGCCGGTCACATATATGGGATGGCTACACCTTC. The full variable domain, with the rest looked up from reference TRBV9 and TRBJ1-2, is DSGVTQTPKHLITATGQRVTLRCSPRSGDLSVYWYQQSLDQGLQFLIQYYNGEERAKGNILERFSAQQFPDLHSELNLSSLELGDSALYFCASSVTGRSHIWDGYTFGSGTRLTVV.

A few counts support this clonotype. V gene TRBV6-5 combines with J gene TRBJ2-7; D not certain. The CDR3 has 15 residues. Between the trimmed V and J ends, which lost 0 bases and 2 bases, there was a span of 11 bases. The V gene's germline CDR1 is MNHEY and CDR2 SVGAGI. CDR3 sequence reads: CASSYSRGPTYEQYF. In DNA, the CDR3 is TGTGCCAGCAGTTACTCACGCGGTCCAACCTACGAGCAGTACTTC.

This clonotype appeared a few times. This chain uses TRBV7-9 with TRBJ1-2; perhaps TRBD1 as D (6 bases). V lost 5 bases and J 0 bases, leaving 13 bases between the germline ends. This CDR3 comprises 15 residues. The germline V gene has CDR1 SEHNR and CDR2 FQNEAQ (reference sequence). The CDR3 DNA reads as TGTGCCAGCAGCCTCCCTGACAGGACTAACTATGGCTACACCTTC. It specifies CASSLPDRTNYGYTF.

The chain has TRBV4-2 and TRBJ2-1, with D possibly TRBD2 on 6 matching bases. Looked up from germline, CDR1 is LGHNA and CDR2 is YNFKEQ. The V end lost 5 bases, the J end lost 2 bases, and 13 bases lay between the germline ends. This CDR3 region has 15 residues. In nucleotides, the CDR3 is TGTGCCAGCAGCGAAAGCGGGTCCCCCTACAATGAGCAGTTCTTC. Residues: CASSESGSPYNEQFF.

In its sample, this clonotype was seen a few times. The chain has TRBV2 and TRBJ2-1; D may be TRBD2 (6 bases). The V end was cut by 6 bases, the J end by 2 bases, with 11 bases between. Germline values: CDR1 SNHLY, CDR2 FYNNEI. This CDR3 is built from 14 residues. CDR3 nucleotides: TGTGCCAGCAGGAGCGGGCATACCTACAATGAGCAGTTCTTC. Its protein is CASRSGHTYNEQFF.

This clonotype was seen more than once but under ten times. The chain is built from TRBV13 and TRBJ2-4; no definite D call. Germline V lookup: CDR1 PRHDT, CDR2 FYEKMQ (reference sequence). V lost 5 bases and J 6 bases, leaving 20 bases between the germline ends. This CDR3 has 16 amino acids. Here the CDR3 reads CASSPWSRAVGNIQYF. Here the CDR3 DNA reads TGTGCCAGCAGCCCGTGGAGTAGGGCTGTGGGAAACATTCAGTACTTC.

This chain uses TRBV11-1 with TRBJ2-2, with 7 nucleotides matching TRBD2. The CDR3 contains 16 residues. The V gene end was trimmed by 2 bases and the J gene end by 3 bases; junction bases not matched to a gene: 6. In germline, CDR1 is SGHAT, CDR2 FQDESV (reference sequence). CDR3 region: CASSLPREKYTGELFF. The CDR3 DNA follows: TGTGCCAGCAGCTTACCGCGGGAGAAATACACCGGGGAGCTGTTTTTT.

The sample holds a few counts of this clonotype. The rearrangement joins TRBV20-1 to TRBJ1-5; perhaps TRBD1 as D (6 bases). Trimming took off 6 bases at V and 5 bases at J, with 11 bases between the two ends. The germline V gene encodes CDR1 DFQATT and CDR2 SNEGSKA (reference sequence). The CDR3 is 12 amino acids. The CDR3 nucleotides read TGCAGTGCGTATTCAGGGGATCAGCCCCAGCATTTT. It yields the protein CSAYSGDQPQHF.

The chain uses TRBV10-3 and TRBJ2-7, with TRBD2 matching 14 bases. The ends lost 0 bases at V and 7 bases at J; junction bases unmatched: 14. The CDR3 is 19 residues long. CDR1 and CDR2 (germline): ENHRY, SYGVKD. CDR3 DNA sequence: TGTGCCATCAGTGAGTCAACGACTAGCGGGAGGGCCCGCAGGAAGGAGCAGTACTTC. It translates to CAISESTTSGRARRKEQYF.

V usage is TRBV20-1 and J usage is TRBJ2-3; D call uncertain. The V gene lost 3 bases and the J gene lost 0 bases, with 10 bases spanning the gap. The CDR3 runs 14 residues. From germline, CDR1 is DFQATT and CDR2 SNEGSKA (reference sequence). The CDR3 nucleotides read TGCAGTGCTAGCTTCTCTTCTAGCACAGATACGCAGTATTTT. This gives the protein CSASFSSSTDTQYF.

This chain uses TRBV12-3 or TRBV12-4 with TRBJ2-7; 8 bases align to TRBD2. The CDR3 covers 14 residues. The trim removed 7 bases at V and 1 base at J, leaving 6 bases unmatched. CDR3 sequence: CASTNIAGSYEQYF. Written as DNA, the CDR3 is TGTGCCAGCACCAACATAGCGGGGTCCTACGAGCAGTACTTC.

This clonotype was counted only a few times. The chain carries TRBV11-3 and TRBJ2-1; D may be TRBD1 (5 bases). The CDR3 consists of 13 residues. V was shortened by 8 bases and J by 5 bases, with 13 bases between the two germline ends. Germline-derived CDR1 and CDR2 are SGHNT and YENEEA. CDR3 nucleotide sequence: TGTGCCAGCGGGTTGAGCAGGGACAATGAGCAGTTCTTC. Translating it yields CASGLSRDNEQFF.

About this clonotype: A much more abundant neighbour one base away suggests this may be a read error. V and J are TRBV20-1 and TRBJ2-5; 10 bases agree with TRBD2. The J call may be in error: the DNA end matches TRBJ2-7 better. The germline gives CDR1 DFQATT, CDR2 SNEGSKA (reference sequence). CDR3 length: 13 residues. As DNA, the CDR3 is TGCAGTGCTAGTGGGACTAGCGCCTACGAGCAGTACTTC. Amino acid sequence: CSASGTSAYEQYF.

J is TRBJ2-3 and V is TRBV2, with 9 bases identical to TRBD1. The ends lost 2 bases at V and 9 bases at J; junction bases unmatched: 3. The CDR3 is 13 residues long. The germline V gene encodes CDR1 SNHLY and CDR2 FYNNEI. The DNA for the CDR3 is TGTGCCAGCAGTGAACGGGGGACAGGGACGCAGTATTTT. Translated: CASSERGTGTQYF.

The chain couples TRBV10-3 to TRBJ2-4; D perhaps matches TRBD2 (7 bases). Germline CDR1 reads ENHRY; CDR2 reads SYGVKD. V was cut by 0 bases and J by 2 bases, with 11 bases left in between. This CDR3 is built from 16 residues. The DNA for the CDR3 is TGTGCCATCAGTGAGTCGGGGGGGGCATCCAAAAACATTCAGTACTTC. This sequence encodes CAISESGGASKNIQYF.

A few counts support this clonotype. The CDR3 nucleotides read TGTGCCAGCAGCTTATATAGCGGGAGCGGTTACGAGCAGTACTTC. As protein: CASSLYSGSGYEQYF. This chain uses TRBV7-9 with TRBJ2-7; 9 bases agree with TRBD2. In germline, CDR1 is SEHNR, CDR2 FQNEAQ (reference sequence). The CDR3 extends over 15 amino acids. Trimming removed 2 bases from V and 4 bases from J; junction bases left unmatched: 6.

This clonotype was picked up a small number of times. This chain connects TRBV4-1 to TRBJ2-1, with D uncertain. The CDR3 loop spans 14 amino acids. Germline-derived CDR1 and CDR2 are MGHRA and YSYEKL. With 1 base removed from V and 2 bases from J, the gap between germline ends came to 6 bases. The CDR3 sequence: CASSQGSTYNEQFF. The CDR3 DNA follows: TGCGCCAGCAGCCAAGGCTCGACCTACAATGAGCAGTTCTTC.